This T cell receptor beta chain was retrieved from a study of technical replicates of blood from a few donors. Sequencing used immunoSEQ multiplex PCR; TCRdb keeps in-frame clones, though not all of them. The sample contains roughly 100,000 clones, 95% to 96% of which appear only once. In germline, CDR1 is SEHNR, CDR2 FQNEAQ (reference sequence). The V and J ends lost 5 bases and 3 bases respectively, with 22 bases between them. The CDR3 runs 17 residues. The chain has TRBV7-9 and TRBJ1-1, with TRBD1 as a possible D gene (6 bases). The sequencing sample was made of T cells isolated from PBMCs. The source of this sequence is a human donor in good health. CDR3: CASSHRELDSQDTEAFF. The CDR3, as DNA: TGTGCCAGCAGCCACCGTGAACTGGACAGCCAGGACACTGAAGCTTTCTTT.